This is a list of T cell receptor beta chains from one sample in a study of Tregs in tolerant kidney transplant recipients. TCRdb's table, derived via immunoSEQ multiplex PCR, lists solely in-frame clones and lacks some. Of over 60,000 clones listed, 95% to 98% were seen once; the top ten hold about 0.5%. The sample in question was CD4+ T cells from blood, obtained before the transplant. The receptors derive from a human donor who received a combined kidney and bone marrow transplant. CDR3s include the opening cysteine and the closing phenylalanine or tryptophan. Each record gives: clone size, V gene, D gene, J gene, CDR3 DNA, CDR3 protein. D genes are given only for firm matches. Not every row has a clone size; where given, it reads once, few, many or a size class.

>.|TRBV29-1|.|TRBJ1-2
TGCAGCGTTGAAGATCTTCATGGCCATGGCTACACCTTC
CSVEDLHGHGYTF
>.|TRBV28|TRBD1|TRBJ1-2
TGTGCCAGCAGTTTCCTCGGACAGGGGGCGGTTGGCTACACCTTC
CASSFLGQGAVGYTF
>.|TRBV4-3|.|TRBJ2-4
TGCGCCAGCAGCCAAGATACAGACATTCAGTACTTC
CASSQDTDIQYF
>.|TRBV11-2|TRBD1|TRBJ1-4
TGTGCCAGCAGCCGGACGACAGGGAGAGAACGTGAAAAACTGTTTTTT
CASSRTTGREREKLFF
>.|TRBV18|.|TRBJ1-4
TGTGCCAGCTCACCAACAGGAATTGCAACTAATGAAAAACTGTTTTTT
CASSPTGIATNEKLFF
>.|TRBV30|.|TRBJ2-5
TGTGCCTGGAGTGTACAAGGGGTTGAGACCCAGTACTTC
CAWSVQGVETQYF
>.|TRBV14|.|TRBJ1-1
TGTGCCAGCAGCGTTCGGCGGGGAGTGAACACTGAAGCTTTCTTT
CASSVRRGVNTEAFF
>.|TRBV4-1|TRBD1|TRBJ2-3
TGCGCCAGCAGCCAAGATTGGGCAGGGGGCGGGACAGATACGCAGTATTTT
CASSQDWAGGGTDTQYF
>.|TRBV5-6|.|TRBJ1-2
TGTGCCAGCAGCCCCCCGACAGTTTCCTATGGCTACACCTTC
CASSPPTVSYGYTF
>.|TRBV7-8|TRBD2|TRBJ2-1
TGTGCCAGCAGCTTAGTTACTAGCGCTTACAATGAGCAGTTCTTC
CASSLVTSAYNEQFF
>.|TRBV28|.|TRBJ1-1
TGTGCCAGCAGTTTATTGGGTCGAGGAATGAACACTGAAGCTTTCTTT
CASSLLGRGMNTEAFF
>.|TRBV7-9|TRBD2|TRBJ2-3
TGTGCCAGCAGCCTTCTAGCGGGAAGCACAGATACGCAGTATTTT
CASSLLAGSTDTQYF
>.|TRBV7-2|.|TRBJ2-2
TGTGCCAGCAGCTTCTTCGCGAACACCGGGGAGCTGTTTTTT
CASSFFANTGELFF
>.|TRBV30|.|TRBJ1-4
TGTGCCTGGTCCCTGAGGGTGGAACTGTTTTTT
CAWSLRVELFF
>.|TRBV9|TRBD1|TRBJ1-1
TGTGCCAGCAGCAAAAGACAGGGGCACACTGAAGCTTTCTTT
CASSKRQGHTEAFF
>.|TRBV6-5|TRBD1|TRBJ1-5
TGTGCCAGCAGCCAAAGGGACAGACCAAATCAGCCCCAGCATTTT
CASSQRDRPNQPQHF
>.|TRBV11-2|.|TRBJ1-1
TGTGCCAGCAGCCTTCTTGGGGTTGATAGGCTCGGGACTTTCTTT
CASSLLGVDRLGTFF
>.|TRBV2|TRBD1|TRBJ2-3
TGTGCCAACCCCAGGGGGCGTAGGGATACGCAGTATTTT
CANPRGRRDTQYF
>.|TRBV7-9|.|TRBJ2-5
TGTGCCAGCAGCTTTAACCGAGGGGAGACCCAGTACTTC
CASSFNRGETQYF
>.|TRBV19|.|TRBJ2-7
TGTGCCAGTAGTACCCAGGGGAATGGGTACGAGCAGTACTTC
CASSTQGNGYEQYF
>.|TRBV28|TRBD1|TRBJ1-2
TGTGCCAGCAGTCCTTCGACAGGGCCCAACTATGGCTACACCTTC
CASSPSTGPNYGYTF
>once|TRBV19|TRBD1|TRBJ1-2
TGTGCCAGTAGTATCCTGGACAGGGGGCAATATGGCTACACCTTC
CASSILDRGQYGYTF
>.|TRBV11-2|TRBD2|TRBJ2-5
TGTGCCAGCAGCGGAAAGCGGGAGAGGGGAGAGACCCAGTACTTC
CASSGKRERGETQYF
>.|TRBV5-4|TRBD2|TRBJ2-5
TGTGCCAGCAGCCCCGGGGTAGCGGGGGCCACGGGGGTGGAGACCCAGTACTTC
CASSPGVAGATGVETQYF
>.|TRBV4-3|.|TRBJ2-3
TGCGCCAGCAGCCAAGTCACGACTAGCACAGATACGCAGTATTTT
CASSQVTTSTDTQYF
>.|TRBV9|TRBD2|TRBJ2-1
TGTGCCAGCAGCGCGCGATTCGGGACTAGCGAGAAGGTTAATGAGCAGTTCTTC
CASSARFGTSEKVNEQFF
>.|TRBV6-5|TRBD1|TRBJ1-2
TGTGCCAGCAGTTACTTCGGACAGGGGGCAGCCTATGGCTACACCTTC
CASSYFGQGAAYGYTF
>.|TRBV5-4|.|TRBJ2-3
TGTGCCAGCAGCTTGGCACCGACAGGTAGCACAGATACGCAGTATTTT
CASSLAPTGSTDTQYF
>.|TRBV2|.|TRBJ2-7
TGTGCCAGCAGTCTCTCCTACGAGCAGTACTTC
CASSLSYEQYF
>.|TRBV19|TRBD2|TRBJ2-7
TGTGCCAGTAGCCCCGATCGGGCTAGCGGCTACGAGCAGTACTTC
CASSPDRASGYEQYF
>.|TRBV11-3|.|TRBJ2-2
TGTGCCAGCAGCTTAGACACCCGGAGGACAGAAAGCACCGGGGAGCTGTTTTTT
CASSLDTRRTESTGELFF
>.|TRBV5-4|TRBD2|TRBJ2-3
TGTGCCAGCAGCCCAGGAGGACTAGCGGGGGGGGTCGACACAGATACGCAGTATTTT
CASSPGGLAGGVDTDTQYF
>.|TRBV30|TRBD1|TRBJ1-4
TGTGCCTGGAGTAGGTTGGGGACAGGCTATGAAAAACTGTTTTTT
CAWSRLGTGYEKLFF
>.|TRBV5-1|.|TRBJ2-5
TGCGCCAGCAGCTTGGAAGGAGGTGAGACCCAGTACTTC
CASSLEGGETQYF
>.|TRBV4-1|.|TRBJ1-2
TGCGCCAGCAGCCAAGATGGCCGCTATGGCTACACCTTC
CASSQDGRYGYTF
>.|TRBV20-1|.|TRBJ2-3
TGCAGTGGTCTTAGAACAGATACGCAGTATTTT
CSGLRTDTQYF
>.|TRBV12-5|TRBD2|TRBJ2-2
TGTGCTAGTGGCATAATACTAGCGGGAGTGACCGGGGAGCTGTTTTTT
CASGIILAGVTGELFF
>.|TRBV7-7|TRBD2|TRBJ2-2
TGTGCCAGCAGCCCGACTAGCCCGGCCACCGGGGAGCTGTTTTTT
CASSPTSPATGELFF
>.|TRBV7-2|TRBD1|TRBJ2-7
TGTGCCAGCAGCCCGAGACAGGGGTACGAGCAGTACTTC
CASSPRQGYEQYF
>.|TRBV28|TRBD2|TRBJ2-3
TGTGCCAGCAACCCGGGGGGGCAATACACAGATACGCAGTATTTT
CASNPGGQYTDTQYF
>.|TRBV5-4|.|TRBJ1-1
TGTGCCAGCAGCCTCAGGGGTGGTGAAGCTTTCTTT
CASSLRGGEAFF
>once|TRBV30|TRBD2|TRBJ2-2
TGTGCCTGGAGTGTACTAGCGGGAGGCACCGGGGAGCTGTTTTTT
CAWSVLAGGTGELFF
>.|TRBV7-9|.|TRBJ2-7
TGTGCCAGCAGCTCGCTCACAGGTGCCGAGCAGTACTTC
CASSSLTGAEQYF
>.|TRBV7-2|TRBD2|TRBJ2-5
TGTGCCAGCAGCTTAGCTGGGGCTAGCGGGGTACGGAGAGAGACCCAGTACTTC
CASSLAGASGVRRETQYF
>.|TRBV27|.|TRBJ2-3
TGTGCCAGCACCCATGGCAGCACAGATACGCAGTATTTT
CASTHGSTDTQYF
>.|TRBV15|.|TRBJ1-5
TGTGCCACCAGCAGAGATCAATGGGTCTCACAGGCCCCTTACCAGCCCCAGCATTTT
CATSRDQWVSQAPYQPQHF
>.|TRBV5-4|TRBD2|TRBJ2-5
TGTGCCAGCAGCTTGGCTAGCGGGAGTTTTGAGACCCAGTACTTC
CASSLASGSFETQYF
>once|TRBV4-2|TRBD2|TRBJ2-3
TGTGCCAGCAGCCAGACGGGGTTCGGGACTAGCGGGAGAGTAAACACAGATACGCAGTATTTT
CASSQTGFGTSGRVNTDTQYF
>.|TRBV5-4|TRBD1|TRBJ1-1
TGTGCCAGCACTAACCAACAGGGGGCGTTTTTGGGCACTGAAGCTTTCTTT
CASTNQQGAFLGTEAFF
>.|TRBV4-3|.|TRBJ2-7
TGCGCCAGCAGCCAAACAGGGTCCTACGAGCAGTACTTC
CASSQTGSYEQYF
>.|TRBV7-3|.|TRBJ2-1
TGTGCCAGCAGCCCTTCGGGAAGGAATGAGCAGTTCTTC
CASSPSGRNEQFF